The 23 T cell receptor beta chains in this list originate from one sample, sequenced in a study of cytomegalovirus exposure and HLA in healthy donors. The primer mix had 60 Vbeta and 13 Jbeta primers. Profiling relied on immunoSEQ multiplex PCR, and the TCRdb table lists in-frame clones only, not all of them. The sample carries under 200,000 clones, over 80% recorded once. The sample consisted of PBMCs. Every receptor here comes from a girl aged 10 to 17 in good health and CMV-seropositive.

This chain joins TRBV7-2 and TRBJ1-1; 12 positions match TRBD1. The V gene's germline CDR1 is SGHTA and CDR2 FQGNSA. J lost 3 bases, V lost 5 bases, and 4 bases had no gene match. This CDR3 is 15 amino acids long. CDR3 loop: CASSPRDRGHTEAFF. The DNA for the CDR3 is TGTGCCAGCAGCCCTCGGGACAGGGGGCACACTGAAGCTTTCTTT.

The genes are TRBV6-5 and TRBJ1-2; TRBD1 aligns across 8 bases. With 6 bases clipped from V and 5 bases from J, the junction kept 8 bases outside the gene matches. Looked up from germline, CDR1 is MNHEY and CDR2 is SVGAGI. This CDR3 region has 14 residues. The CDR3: CASRKGQAAYGYTF. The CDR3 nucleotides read TGTGCCAGCAGAAAGGGACAGGCGGCATATGGCTACACCTTC.

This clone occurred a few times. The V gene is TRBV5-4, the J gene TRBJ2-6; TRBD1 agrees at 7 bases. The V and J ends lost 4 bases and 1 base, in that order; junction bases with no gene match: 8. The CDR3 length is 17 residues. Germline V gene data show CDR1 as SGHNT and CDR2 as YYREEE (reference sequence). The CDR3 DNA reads TGTGCCAGCAGCCCAGGGACAGCCCGGTCTGGGGCCAACGTCCTGACTTTC. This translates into CASSPGTARSGANVLTF. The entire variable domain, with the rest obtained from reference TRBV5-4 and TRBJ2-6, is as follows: ETGVTQSPTHLIKTRGQQVTLRCSSQSGHNTVSWYQQALGQGPQFIFQYYREEENGRGNFPPRFSGLQFPNYSSELNVNALELDDSALYLCASSPGTARSGANVLTFGAGSRLTVL.

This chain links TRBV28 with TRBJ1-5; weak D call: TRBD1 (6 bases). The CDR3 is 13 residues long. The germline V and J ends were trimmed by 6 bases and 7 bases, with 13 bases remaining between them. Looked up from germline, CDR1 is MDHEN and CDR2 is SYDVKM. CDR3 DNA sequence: TGTGCCAGCAGCCCGGGGGGGGGCCAGCCCCAGCATTTT. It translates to CASSPGGGQPQHF.

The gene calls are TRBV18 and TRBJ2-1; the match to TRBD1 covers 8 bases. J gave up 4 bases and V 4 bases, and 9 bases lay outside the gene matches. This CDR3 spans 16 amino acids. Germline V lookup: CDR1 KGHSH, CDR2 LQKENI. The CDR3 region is CASSQTQGARYNEQFF. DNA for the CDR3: TGTGCCAGCTCACAAACTCAGGGGGCGCGATACAATGAGCAGTTCTTC. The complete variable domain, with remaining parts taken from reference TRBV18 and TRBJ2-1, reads NAGVMQNPRHLVRRRGQEARLRCSPMKGHSHVYWYRQLPEEGLKFMVYLQKENIIDESGMPKERFSAEFPKEGPSILRIQQVVRGDSAAYFCASSQTQGARYNEQFFGPGTRLTVL.

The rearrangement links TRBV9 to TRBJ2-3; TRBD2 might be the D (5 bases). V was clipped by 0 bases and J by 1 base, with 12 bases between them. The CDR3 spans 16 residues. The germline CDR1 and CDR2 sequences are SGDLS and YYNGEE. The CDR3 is CASSVDTYGGTDTQYF. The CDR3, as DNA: TGTGCCAGCAGCGTAGATACTTACGGGGGCACAGATACGCAGTATTTT.

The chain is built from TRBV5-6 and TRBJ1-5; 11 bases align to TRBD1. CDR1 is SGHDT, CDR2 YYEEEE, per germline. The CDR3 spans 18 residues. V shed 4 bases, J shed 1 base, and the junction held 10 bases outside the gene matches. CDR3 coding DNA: TGTGCCAGCAGCCCAAGGACAGGGGGCGCATTGAGCAATCAGCCCCAGCATTTT. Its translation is CASSPRTGGALSNQPQHF.

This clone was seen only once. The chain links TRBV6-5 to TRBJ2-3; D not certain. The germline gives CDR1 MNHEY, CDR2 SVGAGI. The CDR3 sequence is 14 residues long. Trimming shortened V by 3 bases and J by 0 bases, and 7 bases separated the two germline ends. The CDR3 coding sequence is TGTGCCAGCAGTTATCGCGGAAGCACAGATACGCAGTATTTT. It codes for CASSYRGSTDTQYF.

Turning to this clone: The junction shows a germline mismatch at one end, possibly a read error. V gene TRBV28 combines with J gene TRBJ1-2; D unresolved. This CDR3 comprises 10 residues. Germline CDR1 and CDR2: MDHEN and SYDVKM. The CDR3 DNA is TGTGCCAGCAGTTTATACTCCACAGTCTTC. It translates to CASSLYSTVF.

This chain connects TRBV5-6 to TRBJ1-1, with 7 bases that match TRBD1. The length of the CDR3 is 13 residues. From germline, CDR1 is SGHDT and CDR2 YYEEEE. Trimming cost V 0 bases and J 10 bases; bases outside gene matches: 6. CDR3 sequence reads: CASSLDTYRGAFF. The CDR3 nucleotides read TGTGCCAGCAGCTTGGACACCTACAGGGGAGCTTTCTTT.

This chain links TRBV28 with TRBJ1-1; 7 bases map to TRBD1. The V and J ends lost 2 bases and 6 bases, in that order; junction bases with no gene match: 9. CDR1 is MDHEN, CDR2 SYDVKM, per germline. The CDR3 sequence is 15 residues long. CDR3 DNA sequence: TGTGCCAGCAGTTTAGAAGGGGGCGGTTTTTCTGAAGCTTTCTTT. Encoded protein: CASSLEGGGFSEAFF.

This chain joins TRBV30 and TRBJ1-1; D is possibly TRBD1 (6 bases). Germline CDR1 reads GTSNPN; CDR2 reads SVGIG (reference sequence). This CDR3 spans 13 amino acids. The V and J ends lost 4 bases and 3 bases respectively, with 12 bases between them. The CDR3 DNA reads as TGTGCCTGGATCAGGGGCGCGTACACTGAAGCTTTCTTT. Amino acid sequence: CAWIRGAYTEAFF.

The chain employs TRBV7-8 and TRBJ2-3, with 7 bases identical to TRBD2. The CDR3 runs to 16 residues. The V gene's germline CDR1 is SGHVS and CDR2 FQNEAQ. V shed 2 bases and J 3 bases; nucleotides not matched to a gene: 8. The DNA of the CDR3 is TGTGCCAGCAGCTTACGCGGACTAGTCCGGACAGATACGCAGTATTTT. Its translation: CASSLRGLVRTDTQYF.

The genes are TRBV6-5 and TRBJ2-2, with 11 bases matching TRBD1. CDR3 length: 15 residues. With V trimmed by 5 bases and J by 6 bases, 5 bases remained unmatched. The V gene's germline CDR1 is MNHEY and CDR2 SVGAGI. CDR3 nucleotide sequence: TGTGCCAGCAGTCAAGGACAGGGGGCTGCCGGGGAGCTGTTTTTT. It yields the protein CASSQGQGAAGELFF.

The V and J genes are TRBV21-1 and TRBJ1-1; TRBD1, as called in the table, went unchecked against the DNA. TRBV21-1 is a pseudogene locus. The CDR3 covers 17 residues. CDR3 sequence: CASSKDGAQGGNTEAFF. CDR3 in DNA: TGTGCCAGCAGCAAAGATGGGGCCCAAGGGGGGAACACTGAAGCTTTCTTT.

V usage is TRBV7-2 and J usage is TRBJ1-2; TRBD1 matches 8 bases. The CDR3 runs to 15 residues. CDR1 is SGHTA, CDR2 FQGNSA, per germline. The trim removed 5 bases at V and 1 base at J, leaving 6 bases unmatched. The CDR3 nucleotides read TGTGCCAGCAGCCCCTGGACAGGGAGTAACTATGGCTACACCTTC. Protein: CASSPWTGSNYGYTF.

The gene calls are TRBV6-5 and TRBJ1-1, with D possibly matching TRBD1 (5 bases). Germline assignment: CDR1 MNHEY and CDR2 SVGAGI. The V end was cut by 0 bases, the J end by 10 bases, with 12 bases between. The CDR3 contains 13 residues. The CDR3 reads CASSYSRRGTAFF. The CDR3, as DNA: TGTGCCAGCAGTTACTCGCGAAGGGGTACAGCTTTCTTT.

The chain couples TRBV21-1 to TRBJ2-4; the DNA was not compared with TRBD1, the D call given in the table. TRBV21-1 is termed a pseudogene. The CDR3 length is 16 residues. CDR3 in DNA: TGTGCCAGCAGCAAAGTAAGGGGTCGACAACAAAACATTCAGTACTTC. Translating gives CASSKVRGRQQNIQYF.

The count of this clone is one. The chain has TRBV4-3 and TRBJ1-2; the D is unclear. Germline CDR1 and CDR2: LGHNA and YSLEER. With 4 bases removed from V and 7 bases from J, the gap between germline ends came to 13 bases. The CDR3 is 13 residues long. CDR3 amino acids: CASSPETAFGYTF. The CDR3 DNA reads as TGCGCCAGCAGCCCCGAAACCGCGTTTGGCTACACCTTC.

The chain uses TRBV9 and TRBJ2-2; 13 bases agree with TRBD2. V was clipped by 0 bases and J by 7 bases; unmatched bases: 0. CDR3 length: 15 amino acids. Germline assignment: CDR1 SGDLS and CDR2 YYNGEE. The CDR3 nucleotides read TGTGCCAGCAGCGTAGGGACTAGCGGGAGCGGGGAGCTGTTTTTT. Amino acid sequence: CASSVGTSGSGELFF.

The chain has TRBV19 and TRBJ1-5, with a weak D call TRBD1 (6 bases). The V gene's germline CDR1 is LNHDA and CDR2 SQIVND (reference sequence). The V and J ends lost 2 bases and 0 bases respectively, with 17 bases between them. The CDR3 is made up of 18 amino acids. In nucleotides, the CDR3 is TGTGCCAGTAGTATAATTAGGGACATAGCGAATAGCAATCAGCCCCAGCATTTT. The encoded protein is CASSIIRDIANSNQPQHF.

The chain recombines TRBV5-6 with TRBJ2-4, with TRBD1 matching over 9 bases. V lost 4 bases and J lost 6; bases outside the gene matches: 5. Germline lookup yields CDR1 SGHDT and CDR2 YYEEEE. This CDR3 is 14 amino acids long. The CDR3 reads CASSDDRGGNIQYF. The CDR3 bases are TGTGCCAGCAGCGACGACAGGGGGGGAAACATTCAGTACTTC. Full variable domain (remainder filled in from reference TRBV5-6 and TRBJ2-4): DAGVTQSPTHLIKTRGQQVTLRCSPKSGHDTVSWYQQALGQGPQFIFQYYEEEERQRGNFPDRFSGHQFPNYSSELNVNALLLGDSALYLCASSDDRGGNIQYFGAGTRLSVL.

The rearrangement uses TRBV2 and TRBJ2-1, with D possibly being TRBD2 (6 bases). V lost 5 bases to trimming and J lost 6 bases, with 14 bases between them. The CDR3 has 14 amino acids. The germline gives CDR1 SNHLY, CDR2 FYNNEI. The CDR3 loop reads CASSSTRNINEQFF. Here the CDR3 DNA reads TGTGCCAGCAGTTCGACTAGGAACATCAATGAGCAGTTCTTC.